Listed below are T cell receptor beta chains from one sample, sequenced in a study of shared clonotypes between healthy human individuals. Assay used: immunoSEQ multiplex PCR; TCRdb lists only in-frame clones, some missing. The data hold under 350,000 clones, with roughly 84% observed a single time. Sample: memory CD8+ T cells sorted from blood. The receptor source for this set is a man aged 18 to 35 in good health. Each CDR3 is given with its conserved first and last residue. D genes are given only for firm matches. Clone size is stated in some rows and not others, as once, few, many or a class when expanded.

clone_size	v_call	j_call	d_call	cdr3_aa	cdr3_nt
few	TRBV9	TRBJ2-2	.	CASSRRGTENTGELFF	TGTGCCAGCAGCCGACGAGGTACAGAGAACACCGGGGAGCTGTTTTTT
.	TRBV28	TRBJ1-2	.	CASSWAGQTGYTF	TGTGCCAGCAGTTGGGCAGGCCAGACTGGCTACACCTTC
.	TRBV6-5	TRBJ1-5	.	CASSYSSGELEPQHF	TGTGCCAGCAGTTACTCGAGTGGGGAACTTGAGCCCCAGCATTTT
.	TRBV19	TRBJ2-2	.	CASSHWELSNTGELFF	TGTGCCAGTAGTCACTGGGAACTAAGTAACACCGGGGAGCTGTTTTTT
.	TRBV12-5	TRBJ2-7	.	CASGPPRPATTAQYF	TGTGCTAGTGGTCCCCCCCGGCCGGCGACAACAGCGCAGTACTTC
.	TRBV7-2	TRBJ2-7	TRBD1	CASSPDRGGEQYF	TGTGCCAGCAGCCCTGACAGGGGCGGCGAGCAGTACTTC
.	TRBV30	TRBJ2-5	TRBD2	CAWSPSGETQYF	TGTGCCTGGAGTCCTAGCGGGGAGACCCAGTACTTC
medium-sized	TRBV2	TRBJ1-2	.	CASSGMGITVREGDGYTF	TGTGCCAGCAGTGGGATGGGGATAACAGTCAGGGAAGGGGATGGCTACACCTTC
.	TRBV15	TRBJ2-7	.	CATSRATTGTRRDEQYF	TGTGCCACCAGCAGAGCAACTACCGGGACTCGGAGGGACGAGCAGTACTTC
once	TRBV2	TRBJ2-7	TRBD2	CASSVATSGGTYEQYF	TGTGCCAGCAGTGTTGCGACTAGCGGGGGGACCTACGAGCAGTACTTC
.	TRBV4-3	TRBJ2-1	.	CASSQDWLASYNEQFF	TGCGCCAGCAGCCAAGATTGGCTAGCGAGTTACAATGAGCAGTTCTTC
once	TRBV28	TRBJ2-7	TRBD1	CASSSPPLTGTHEQYF	TGTGCCAGCAGTTCCCCTCCCTTGACAGGGACCCACGAGCAGTACTTC
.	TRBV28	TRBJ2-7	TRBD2	CASSPIAGVPPYEQYF	TGTGCCAGCAGCCCGATCGCGGGGGTCCCACCCTACGAGCAGTACTTC
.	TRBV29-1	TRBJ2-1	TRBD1	CSVEDLNRGLLNEQFF	TGCAGCGTTGAAGACCTCAACAGGGGGCTTCTCAATGAGCAGTTCTTC
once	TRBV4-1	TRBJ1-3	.	CASSQEYTIYF	TGCGCCAGCAGCCAAGAATACACCATATATTTT
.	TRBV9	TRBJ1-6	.	CASSPYGSSYNSPLHF	TGTGCCAGCAGCCCATACGGGAGCTCCTATAATTCACCCCTCCACTTT
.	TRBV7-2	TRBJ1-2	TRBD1	CASSLNSGGYGYTF	TGTGCCAGCAGCTTAAATTCAGGGGGGTATGGCTACACCTTC
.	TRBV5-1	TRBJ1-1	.	CASSLEFPGYTEAFF	TGCGCCAGCAGCTTGGAATTCCCGGGGTACACTGAAGCTTTCTTT
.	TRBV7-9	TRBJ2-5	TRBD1	CASSPDETGGRETQYF	TGTGCCAGCAGCCCAGATGAGACAGGGGGAAGAGAGACCCAGTACTTC
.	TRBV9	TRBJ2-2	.	CASSDSVGPNTGELFF	TGTGCCAGCAGCGACTCGGTTGGTCCTAACACCGGGGAGCTGTTTTTT
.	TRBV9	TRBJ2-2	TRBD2	CASSPGTSGLTRSGELFF	TGTGCCAGCAGCCCCGGGACTAGCGGGCTCACAAGGAGCGGGGAGCTGTTTTTT
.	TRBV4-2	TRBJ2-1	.	CASSLSPGAGNNEQFF	TGTGCCAGCAGCCTGTCCCCCGGGGCGGGAAACAATGAGCAGTTCTTC
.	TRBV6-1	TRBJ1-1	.	CASTTRGGGNTEAFF	TGTGCCAGCACAACCAGAGGGGGGGGTAACACTGAAGCTTTCTTT
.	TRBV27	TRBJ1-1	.	CASSPPGRGNTEAFF	TGTGCCAGCAGTCCACCGGGGCGGGGGAACACTGAAGCTTTCTTT
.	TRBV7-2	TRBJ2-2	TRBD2	CASSYPFGGGNTGELFF	TGTGCCAGCAGCTACCCCTTCGGCGGGGGGAACACCGGGGAGCTGTTTTTT
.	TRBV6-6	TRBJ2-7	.	CASSCRDTIYEQYF	TGTGCCAGCAGTTGCAGGGACACAATTTACGAGCAGTACTTC
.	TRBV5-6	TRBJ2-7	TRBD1	CASSPTGSHYEQYF	TGTGCCAGCAGCCCGACAGGGAGTCACTACGAGCAGTACTTC
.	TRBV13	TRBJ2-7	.	CASSLGGEYEQYF	TGTGCCAGCAGCTTAGGGGGGGAATACGAGCAGTACTTC
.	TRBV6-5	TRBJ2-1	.	CASSYIPGTPYNEQFF	TGTGCCAGCAGTTACATCCCAGGGACACCCTACAATGAGCAGTTCTTC
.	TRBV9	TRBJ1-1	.	CASSEGGLMNTEAFF	TGTGCCAGCAGCGAGGGGGGACTTATGAACACTGAAGCTTTCTTT
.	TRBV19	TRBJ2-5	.	CASSIDGEETQYF	TGTGCCAGTAGTATAGACGGGGAAGAGACCCAGTACTTC
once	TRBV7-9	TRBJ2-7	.	CASSEMAGPSYEQYF	TGTGCCAGCAGTGAGATGGCAGGCCCATCCTACGAGCAGTACTTC
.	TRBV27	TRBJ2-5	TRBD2	CASSLYGGGPETQYF	TGTGCCAGCAGTTTATATGGCGGGGGTCCGGAGACCCAGTACTTC
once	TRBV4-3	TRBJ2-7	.	CASSLEAPGVDGSYEQYF	TGCGCCAGCAGCCTTGAGGCTCCGGGTGTGGACGGATCCTACGAGCAGTACTTC
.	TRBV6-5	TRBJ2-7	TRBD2	CATSIGLAGSNEQYF	TGTGCCACCTCCATCGGGCTAGCGGGGTCCAACGAGCAGTACTTC